The 14 T cell receptor beta chains in this list originate from one sample, sequenced in a study of identical twins. TCRdb ran MiXCR on the 5' RACE reads and lists one entry per CDR3 protein. The table lists around 340,000 distinct CDR3 sequences, about 12% of them singletons, with 7.2% in the top ten. This same sample was also taken into another study, of yellow fever vaccine responses in identical twins.

The specimen was CD8+ T cells sorted from blood. The receptors shown here come from a woman aged 18-29 years in good health.

The V gene is TRBV12-3 or TRBV12-4, the J gene TRBJ2-3; D gene ambiguous. V gave up 2 bases and J gave up 4 bases, with 10 bases separating them. The CDR3 totals 14 residues. Written as DNA, the CDR3 is TGTGCCAGCAGTTTATTTTCAACTGCAGATACGCAGTATTTT. As protein: CASSLFSTADTQYF.

V gene TRBV28 combines with J gene TRBJ2-5; weak D call: TRBD2 (5 bases). Per the germline V gene, CDR1 is MDHEN and CDR2 is SYDVKM. With 3 bases removed from V and 1 base from J, the gap between germline ends came to 15 bases. The CDR3 runs to 16 residues. The CDR3 region has the DNA TGTGCCAGCAGTTTCCTCACAACGGGATTCCAAGAGACCCAGTACTTC. As protein: CASSFLTTGFQETQYF. The entire variable domain, with the rest obtained from reference TRBV28 and TRBJ2-5, is as follows: DVKVTQSSRYLVKRTGEKVFLECVQDMDHENMFWYRQDPGLGLRLIYFSYDVKMKEKGDIPEGYSVSREKKERFSLILESASTNQTSMYLCASSFLTTGFQETQYFGPGTRLLVL.

The J gene is TRBJ2-2, the V gene TRBV11-2, with D possibly TRBD1 on 6 matching bases. Germline CDR1 and CDR2: SGHAT and FQNNGV. V was pared by 5 bases and J by 6 bases, with 10 bases between. The CDR3 is 13 amino acids. The CDR3 DNA is TGTGCCAGCAGCGTGACAGGTTCCGGGGAGCTGTTTTTT. Translating gives CASSVTGSGELFF.

This clonotype was recorded a few times. It may be a read error: a sequence one base away is much more abundant. Here the CDR3 DNA reads TGTGCCAGCAGTTTGGGTATATACGAGCAGTACTTC. Translated: CASSLGIYEQYF. The chain joins TRBV28 to TRBJ2-7; D uncertain. The length of the CDR3 is 12 residues. Germline CDR1 MDHEN, CDR2 SYDVKM. Trimming left V 3 bases short and J 4 bases short, with 7 bases between. Full variable domain (outside the CDR3, taken from reference TRBV28 and TRBJ2-7): DVKVTQSSRYLVKRTGEKVFLECVQDMDHENMFWYRQDPGLGLRLIYFSYDVKMKEKGDIPEGYSVSREKKERFSLILESASTNQTSMYLCASSLGIYEQYFGPGTRLTVT.

V gene TRBV2 combines with J gene TRBJ2-3; D is perhaps TRBD1 (6 bases). This CDR3 contains 15 residues. Germline V lookup: CDR1 SNHLY, CDR2 FYNNEI. V lost 0 bases to trimming and J lost 5 bases, with 12 bases between them. CDR3 nucleotide sequence: TGTGCCAGCAGTGAAGCCCCTTACAGGGAAGATACGCAGTATTTT. Amino acids: CASSEAPYREDTQYF.

This sequence joins TRBV4-2 and TRBJ1-1; D is perhaps TRBD1 (6 bases). The length of the CDR3 is 13 residues. V was trimmed by 8 bases and J by 5 bases, leaving 15 bases between them. Germline V lookup: CDR1 LGHNA, CDR2 YNFKEQ. The DNA of the CDR3 is TGTGCCAGCCTTGGGGGGCGCGGGACTGAAGCTTTCTTT. It codes for CASLGGRGTEAFF.

The chain's CDR3 is CASSPRTSGMRNEQFF. In nucleotides, the CDR3 is TGTGCCAGCTCACCCCGGACTAGCGGGATGCGCAATGAGCAGTTCTTC. The V gene is TRBV18, the J gene TRBJ2-1; 12 bases map to TRBD2. The germline V gene has CDR1 KGHSH and CDR2 LQKENI. This CDR3 comprises 16 residues. The V and J ends lost 3 bases and 6 bases, in that order; junction bases with no gene match: 6.

The chain couples TRBV12-3 or TRBV12-4 to TRBJ2-3; a weak D match, TRBD2 (6 bases). Trimming left V 5 bases short and J 6 bases short, with 12 bases between. This CDR3 has 13 amino acids. The chain's CDR3 is CASSAAGRDTQYF. CDR3 sequence (DNA): TGTGCCAGCAGTGCGGCGGGGCGGGATACGCAGTATTTT.

This clonotype was seen more than once but under ten times. The chain carries TRBV2 and TRBJ1-5; D unresolved. The CDR3 covers 14 residues. Germline V lookup: CDR1 SNHLY, CDR2 FYNNEI. Between the trimmed V and J ends, which lost 2 bases and 5 bases, there was a span of 10 bases. The CDR3 is CASSEIPSYQPQHF. CDR3 in DNA: TGTGCCAGCAGTGAAATCCCTTCCTATCAGCCCCAGCATTTT.

This chain links TRBV15 with TRBJ2-5, with 7 bases matching TRBD2. J lost 4 bases, V lost 3 bases, and 8 bases had no gene match. The germline CDR1 and CDR2 sequences are LNHNV and YYDKDF (reference sequence). The CDR3 runs to 15 residues. CDR3 residues: CATSSRLPGGETQYF. The CDR3 DNA follows: TGTGCCACCAGCAGCAGACTACCGGGGGGAGAGACCCAGTACTTC. The full variable domain, rest sourced from reference TRBV15 and TRBJ2-5, is DAMVIQNPRYQVTQFGKPVTLSCSQTLNHNVMYWYQQKSSQAPKLLFHYYDKDFNNEADTPDNFQSRRPNTSFCFLDIRSPGLGDTAMYLCATSSRLPGGETQYFGPGTRLLVL.

This clonotype was observed a handful of times. The chain has TRBV29-1 and TRBJ1-1; D uncertain. Trimming took 3 bases from V and 5 from J, leaving 7 bases between them. Germline assignment: CDR1 SQVTM and CDR2 ANQGSEA. This CDR3 contains 11 residues. CDR3 sequence: CSVDWGTEAFF. The CDR3 nucleotides are TGCAGCGTTGATTGGGGAACTGAAGCTTTCTTT.

There are a few counts of this clonotype. The CDR3 loop is CASSARDSIYNEQFF. DNA for the CDR3: TGTGCCAGCAGCGCAAGGGACAGCATTTACAATGAGCAGTTCTTC. The chain employs TRBV7-9 and TRBJ2-1; TRBD1 agrees at 7 bases. The CDR3 contains 15 residues. Germline CDR1 reads SEHNR; CDR2 reads FQNEAQ (reference sequence). J gave up 4 bases and V 5 bases, and 8 bases lay outside the gene matches.

This clonotype was seen repeatedly, ten times or more. DNA for the CDR3: TGTGCCAGCAGCCAAGCGGGAGGGCCGAACAATGAGCAGTTCTTC. This codes for CASSQAGGPNNEQFF. The chain joins TRBV12-3 or TRBV12-4 to TRBJ2-1, with TRBD2 matching over 10 bases. V lost 6 bases and J lost 5; bases outside the gene matches: 7. The CDR3 is 15 residues long.

This sequence joins TRBV28 and TRBJ2-2, with 8 bases aligning to TRBD2. Germline trimming cut 1 base from V and 5 bases from J; bases unmatched to any gene: 3. The CDR3 extends over 15 amino acids. Germline-derived CDR1 and CDR2 are MDHEN and SYDVKM. In DNA form, the CDR3 reads TGTGCCAGCAGTTTATTAGCGGGGCGGACCGGGGAGCTGTTTTTT. Translating gives CASSLLAGRTGELFF.